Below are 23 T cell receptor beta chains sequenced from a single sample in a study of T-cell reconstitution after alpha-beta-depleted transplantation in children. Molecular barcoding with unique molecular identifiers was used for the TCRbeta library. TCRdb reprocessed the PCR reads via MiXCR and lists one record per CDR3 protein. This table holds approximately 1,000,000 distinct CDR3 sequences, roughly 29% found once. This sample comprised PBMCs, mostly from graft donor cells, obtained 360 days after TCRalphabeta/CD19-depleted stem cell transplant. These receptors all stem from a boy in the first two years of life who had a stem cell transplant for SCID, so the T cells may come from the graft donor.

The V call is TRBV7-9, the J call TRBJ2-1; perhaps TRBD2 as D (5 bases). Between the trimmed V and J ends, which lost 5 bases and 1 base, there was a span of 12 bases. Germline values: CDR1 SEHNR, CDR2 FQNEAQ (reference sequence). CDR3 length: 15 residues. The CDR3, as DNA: TGTGCCAGCAGCGACGGACTGAGGTCCTACAATGAGCAGTTCTTC. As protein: CASSDGLRSYNEQFF.

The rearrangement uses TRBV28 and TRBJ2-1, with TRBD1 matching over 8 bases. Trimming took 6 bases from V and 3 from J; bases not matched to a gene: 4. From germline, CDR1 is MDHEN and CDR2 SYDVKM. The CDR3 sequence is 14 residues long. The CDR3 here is CASRQDRDYNEQFF. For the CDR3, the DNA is TGTGCCAGCAGGCAGGACAGGGACTACAATGAGCAGTTCTTC.

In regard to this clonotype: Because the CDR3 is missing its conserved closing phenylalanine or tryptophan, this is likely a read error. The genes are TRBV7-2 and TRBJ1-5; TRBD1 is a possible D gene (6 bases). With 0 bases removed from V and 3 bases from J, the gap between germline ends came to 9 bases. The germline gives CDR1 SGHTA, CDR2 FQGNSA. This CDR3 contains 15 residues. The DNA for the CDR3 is TGTGCCAGCAGCTTAGCGGGGGGCACCAATCAGCCCCAGCATTAT. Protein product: CASSLAGGTNQPQHY.

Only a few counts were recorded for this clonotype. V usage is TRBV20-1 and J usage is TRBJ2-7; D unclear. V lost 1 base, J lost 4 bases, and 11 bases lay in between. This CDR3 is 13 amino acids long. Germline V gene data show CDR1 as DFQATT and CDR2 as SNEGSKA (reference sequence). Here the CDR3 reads CSARVLEEYEQYF. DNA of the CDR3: TGCAGTGCTAGAGTGCTAGAGGAGTACGAGCAGTACTTC.

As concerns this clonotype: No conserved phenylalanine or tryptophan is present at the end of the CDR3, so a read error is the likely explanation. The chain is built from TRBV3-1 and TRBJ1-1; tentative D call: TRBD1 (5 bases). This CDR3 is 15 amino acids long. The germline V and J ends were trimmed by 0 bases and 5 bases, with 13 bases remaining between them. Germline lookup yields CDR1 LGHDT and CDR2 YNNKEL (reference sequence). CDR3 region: CASSQEVVRATEAFY. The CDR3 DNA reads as TGTGCCAGCAGCCAAGAAGTGGTCAGGGCGACTGAAGCTTTCTAT.

DNA of the CDR3: TGTGCCACCTGCCAGATAGCAAGCGGGCCAGCGAGCTCCTACAATGAGCAGTTCTTC. It encodes CATCQIASGPASSYNEQFF. The chain joins TRBV3-1 to TRBJ2-1; weak D call: TRBD2 (6 bases). The V end was cut by 10 bases, the J end by 0 bases, with 28 bases between. The CDR3 length is 19 residues. Per the germline V gene, CDR1 is LGHDT and CDR2 is YNNKEL (reference sequence).

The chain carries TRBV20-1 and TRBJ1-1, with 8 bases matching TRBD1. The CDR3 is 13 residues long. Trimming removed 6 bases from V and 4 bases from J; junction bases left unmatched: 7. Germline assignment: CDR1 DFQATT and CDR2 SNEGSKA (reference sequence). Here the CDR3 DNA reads TGCAGTGCCGGACAGGGATCGGGCACTGAAGCTTTCTTT. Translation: CSAGQGSGTEAFF.

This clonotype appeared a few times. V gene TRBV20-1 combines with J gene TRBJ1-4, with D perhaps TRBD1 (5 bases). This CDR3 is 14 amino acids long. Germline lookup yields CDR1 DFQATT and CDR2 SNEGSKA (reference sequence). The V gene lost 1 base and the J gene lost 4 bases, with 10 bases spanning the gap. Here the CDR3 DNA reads TGCAGTGCTAGAGTGGGGGTAGTTAATGAAAAACTGTTTTTT. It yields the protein CSARVGVVNEKLFF.

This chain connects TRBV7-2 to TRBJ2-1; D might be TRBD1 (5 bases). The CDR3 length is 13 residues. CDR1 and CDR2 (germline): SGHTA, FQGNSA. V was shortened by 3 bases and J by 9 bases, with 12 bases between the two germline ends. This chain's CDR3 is CASSLPRRGEQFF. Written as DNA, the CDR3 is TGTGCCAGCAGCTTGCCCCGAAGGGGTGAGCAGTTCTTC.

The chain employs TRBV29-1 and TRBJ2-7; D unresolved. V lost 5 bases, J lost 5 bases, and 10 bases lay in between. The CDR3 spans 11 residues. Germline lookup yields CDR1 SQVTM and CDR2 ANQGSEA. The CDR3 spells CSVSVVDEQYF. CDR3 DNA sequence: TGCAGCGTTTCAGTGGTGGACGAGCAGTACTTC.

The CDR3 sequence is CASSLVSMSSADTQYF. CDR3 in DNA: TGTGCCAGCAGCTTAGTATCGATGTCAAGCGCAGATACGCAGTATTTT. The rearrangement uses TRBV7-9 and TRBJ2-3; D unresolved. The CDR3 runs to 16 residues. Trimming stripped 1 base from V and 4 bases from J, with 15 bases between. Germline loops: CDR1 SEHNR, CDR2 FQNEAQ (reference sequence).

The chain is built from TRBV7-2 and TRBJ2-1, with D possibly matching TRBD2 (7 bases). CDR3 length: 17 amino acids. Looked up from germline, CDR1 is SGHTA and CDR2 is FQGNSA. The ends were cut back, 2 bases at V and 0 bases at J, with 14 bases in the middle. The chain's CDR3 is CASSLYGGGFSYNEQFF. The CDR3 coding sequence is TGTGCCAGCAGCTTATATGGCGGGGGCTTCTCCTACAATGAGCAGTTCTTC.

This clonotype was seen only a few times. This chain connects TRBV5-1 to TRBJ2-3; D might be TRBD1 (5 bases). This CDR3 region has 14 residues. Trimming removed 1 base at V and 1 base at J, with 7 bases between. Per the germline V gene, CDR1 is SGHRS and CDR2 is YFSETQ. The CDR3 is CASSLQQGTDTQYF. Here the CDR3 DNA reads TGCGCCAGCAGCTTGCAACAGGGCACAGATACGCAGTATTTT.

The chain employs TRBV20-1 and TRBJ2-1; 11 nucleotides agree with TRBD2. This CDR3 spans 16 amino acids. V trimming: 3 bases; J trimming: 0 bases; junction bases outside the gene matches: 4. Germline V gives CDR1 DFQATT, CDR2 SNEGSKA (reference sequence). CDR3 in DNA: TGCAGTGCTAGCGGACTAGCGGGCAGCTCCTACAATGAGCAGTTCTTC. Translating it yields CSASGLAGSSYNEQFF.

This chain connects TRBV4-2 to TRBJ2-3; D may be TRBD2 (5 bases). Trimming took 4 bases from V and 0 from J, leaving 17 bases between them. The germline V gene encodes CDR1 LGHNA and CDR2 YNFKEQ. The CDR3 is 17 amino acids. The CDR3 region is CASSLAGYITSTDTQYF. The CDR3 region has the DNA TGTGCCAGCAGCCTGGCGGGCTATATTACTAGCACAGATACGCAGTATTTT.

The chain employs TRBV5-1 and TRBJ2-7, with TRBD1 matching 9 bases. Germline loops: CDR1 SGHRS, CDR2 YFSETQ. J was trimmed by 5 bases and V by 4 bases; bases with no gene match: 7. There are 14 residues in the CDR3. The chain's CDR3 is CASSAGQGFNEQYF. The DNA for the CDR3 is TGCGCCAGCAGCGCGGGACAGGGTTTTAACGAGCAGTACTTC.

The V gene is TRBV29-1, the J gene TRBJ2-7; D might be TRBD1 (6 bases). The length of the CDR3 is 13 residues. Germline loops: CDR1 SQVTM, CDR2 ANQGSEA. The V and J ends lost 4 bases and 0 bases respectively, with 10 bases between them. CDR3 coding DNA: TGCAGCGTTGTAGGGGGTAGCTCCTACGAGCAGTACTTC. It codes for CSVVGGSSYEQYF.

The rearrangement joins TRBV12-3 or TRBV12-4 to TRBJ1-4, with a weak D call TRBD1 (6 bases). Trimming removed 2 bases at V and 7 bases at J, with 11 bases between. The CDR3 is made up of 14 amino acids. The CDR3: CASSLPGVIEKLFF. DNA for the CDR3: TGTGCCAGCAGTTTACCAGGGGTAATTGAAAAACTGTTTTTT.

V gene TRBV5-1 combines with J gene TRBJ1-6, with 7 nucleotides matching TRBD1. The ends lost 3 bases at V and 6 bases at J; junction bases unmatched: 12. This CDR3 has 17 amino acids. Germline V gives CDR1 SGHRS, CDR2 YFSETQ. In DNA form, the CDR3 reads TGCGCCAGCAGCTATTGGCGGGGACAGTCGACTAATTCACCCCTCCACTTT. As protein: CASSYWRGQSTNSPLHF.

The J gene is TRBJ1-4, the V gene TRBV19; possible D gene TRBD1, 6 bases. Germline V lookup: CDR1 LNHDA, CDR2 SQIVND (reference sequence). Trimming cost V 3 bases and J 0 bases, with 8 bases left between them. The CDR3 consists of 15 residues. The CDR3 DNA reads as TGTGCCAGTAGTATCGGACAGACAACTAATGAAAAACTGTTTTTT. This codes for CASSIGQTTNEKLFF. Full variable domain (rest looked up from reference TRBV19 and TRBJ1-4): DGGITQSPKYLFRKEGQNVTLSCEQNLNHDAMYWYRQDPGQGLRLIYYSQIVNDFQKGDIAEGYSVSREKKESFPLTVTSAQKNPTAFYLCASSIGQTTNEKLFFGSGTQLSVL.

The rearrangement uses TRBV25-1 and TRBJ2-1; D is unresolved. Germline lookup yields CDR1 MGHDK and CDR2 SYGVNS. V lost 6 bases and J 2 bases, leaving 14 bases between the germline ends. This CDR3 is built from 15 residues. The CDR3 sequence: CASRARLGTYNEQFF. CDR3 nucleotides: TGTGCCAGCAGAGCCCGCCTGGGTACCTACAATGAGCAGTTCTTC.

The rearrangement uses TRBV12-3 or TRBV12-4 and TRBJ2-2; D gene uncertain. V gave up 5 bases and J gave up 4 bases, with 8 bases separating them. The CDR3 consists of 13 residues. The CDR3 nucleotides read TGTGCCAGCAGTCCACAAGCCACCGGGGAGCTGTTTTTT. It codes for CASSPQATGELFF.

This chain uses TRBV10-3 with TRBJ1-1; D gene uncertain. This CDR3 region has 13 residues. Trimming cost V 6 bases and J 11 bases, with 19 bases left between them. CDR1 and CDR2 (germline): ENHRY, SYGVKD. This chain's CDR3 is CAIRAPLGSMAFF. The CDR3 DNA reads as TGTGCCATCAGGGCACCATTGGGGAGTATGGCTTTCTTT.